Each of the 20 T cell receptor beta chains below was sequenced from the same sample in a study of blood T cell repertoires in COVID-19. Using immunoSEQ multiplex PCR, the repertoire was profiled, and TCRdb retains in-frame clones only, with some absent. The data show 150,000 to 250,000 clones, roughly 82% seen once. Sequenced material: PBMCs or T cells enriched from blood (not recorded which). These receptors all come from a man between 40 and 49 years old who had recovered from COVID-19.

CDR3 sequence: CAWSLANSRGYTF. The CDR3 nucleotides read TGTGCCTGGAGTCTCGCTAACAGTCGGGGCTACACCTTC. The chain combines TRBV30 with TRBJ1-2; D remains unclear. Germline-derived CDR1 and CDR2 are GTSNPN and SVGIG (reference sequence). Trimming took 2 bases from V and 8 from J, leaving 15 bases between them. The CDR3 contains 13 residues.

This clone was found a few times. The chain has TRBV18 and TRBJ2-5; 7 nucleotides align to TRBD2. J gave up 5 bases and V 4 bases, and 13 bases lay outside the gene matches. Germline CDR1 is KGHSH and CDR2 is LQKENI. The CDR3 has 16 residues. The CDR3 protein is CASSQSSQVGGETQYF. In DNA form, the CDR3 reads TGTGCCAGCTCACAATCGTCACAGGTCGGGGGGGAGACCCAGTACTTC. Combining the CDR3 with reference TRBV18 and TRBJ2-5 gives the whole variable domain NAGVMQNPRHLVRRRGQEARLRCSPMKGHSHVYWYRQLPEEGLKFMVYLQKENIIDESGMPKERFSAEFPKEGPSILRIQQVVRGDSAAYFCASSQSSQVGGETQYFGPGTRLLVL.

V is TRBV5-1 and J is TRBJ2-3, with D possibly matching TRBD1 (6 bases). Germline-derived CDR1 and CDR2 are SGHRS and YFSETQ. V gave up 1 base and J gave up 4 bases, with 10 bases separating them. The CDR3 is 14 amino acids. In DNA form, the CDR3 reads TGCGCCAGCAGCTTGACCCAGGGGTCAGATACGCAGTATTTT. Protein: CASSLTQGSDTQYF.

The chain employs TRBV5-1 and TRBJ1-4; no clear D gene. The CDR3 has 13 amino acids. The ends were cut back, 3 bases at V and 8 bases at J, with 11 bases in the middle. CDR1 SGHRS and CDR2 YFSETQ come from the germline V gene. CDR3 DNA: TGCGCCAGCAGCTCCGGACCGGGGGAAAAACTGTTTTTT. Translation gives CASSSGPGEKLFF.

The rearrangement uses TRBV19 and TRBJ1-5; D gene ambiguous. The germline V and J ends were trimmed by 0 bases and 4 bases, with 7 bases remaining between them. Germline CDR1 is LNHDA and CDR2 is SQIVND (reference sequence). The CDR3 contains 14 residues. CDR3 region: CASSIDRGNQPQHF. The CDR3, as DNA: TGTGCCAGTAGTATAGATCGAGGGAATCAGCCCCAGCATTTT.

The CDR3: CASSVGGQPNTEAFF. CDR3 in DNA: TGTGCCAGCAGCGTAGGCGGACAACCGAACACTGAAGCTTTCTTT. The chain has TRBV9 and TRBJ1-1, with D possibly TRBD1 on 5 matching bases. The CDR3 has 15 residues. Between the trimmed V and J ends, which lost 0 bases and 1 base, there was a span of 10 bases. Germline V gene sequence: CDR1 SGDLS, CDR2 YYNGEE.

The chain employs TRBV5-4 and TRBJ1-6, with 12 bases aligning to TRBD1. CDR3 length: 16 amino acids. Germline V gives CDR1 SGHNT, CDR2 YYREEE (reference sequence). V shed 3 bases and J 8 bases; nucleotides not matched to a gene: 6. CDR3 DNA sequence: TGTGCCAGCAGCTGGGACAGGGGGCACCGGGATTCACCCCTCCACTTT. Amino acid sequence: CASSWDRGHRDSPLHF.

The V call is TRBV29-1, the J call TRBJ2-5; TRBD2 might be the D (6 bases). There are 12 residues in the CDR3. The V end lost 4 bases, the J end lost 5 bases, and 11 bases lay between the germline ends. Germline assignment: CDR1 SQVTM and CDR2 ANQGSEA. DNA for the CDR3: TGCAGCGTTGTCGGAGGGGACGAGACCCAGTACTTC. This gives the protein CSVVGGDETQYF. Variable domain in full (rest from reference TRBV29-1 and TRBJ2-5): SAVISQKPSRDICQRGTSLTIQCQVDSQVTMMFWYRQQPGQSLTLIATANQGSEATYESGFVIDKFPISRPNLTFSTLTVSNMSPEDSSIYLCSVVGGDETQYFGPGTRLLVL.

This rearrangement joins TRBV14 to TRBJ2-2, with D possibly being TRBD1 (6 bases). There are 17 residues in the CDR3. CDR1 is SGHDN, CDR2 FVKESK, per germline. V was trimmed by 4 bases and J by 4 bases, leaving 19 bases between them. Written as DNA, the CDR3 is TGTGCCAGCAGCCTCCTTGGGGACACGGCGGGCACCGGGGAGCTGTTTTTT. This encodes CASSLLGDTAGTGELFF.

This chain joins TRBV2 and TRBJ1-4; 8 nucleotides line up with TRBD1. Germline trimming cut 3 bases from V and 8 bases from J; bases unmatched to any gene: 5. Germline CDR1 and CDR2: SNHLY and FYNNEI. CDR3 length: 14 amino acids. CDR3: CASSDRTGMEKLFF. Here the CDR3 DNA reads TGTGCCAGCAGTGACAGGACAGGGATGGAAAAACTGTTTTTT.

This clone was counted between two and nine times. The chain employs TRBV30 and TRBJ1-2; D gene unclear. This CDR3 region has 12 residues. V was cut by 6 bases and J by 6 bases, with 14 bases left in between. Germline CDR1 reads GTSNPN; CDR2 reads SVGIG (reference sequence). As DNA, the CDR3 is TGTGCCTGCGATTGGGTGGAGCATGGCTACACCTTC. Translated: CACDWVEHGYTF.

The CDR3 coding sequence is TGTGCCTGGACGGACAGCAATAACTATGGCTACACCTTC. Translated: CAWTDSNNYGYTF. This chain connects TRBV30 to TRBJ1-2, with D possibly matching TRBD1 (6 bases). Germline assignment: CDR1 GTSNPN and CDR2 SVGIG (reference sequence). Trimming cost V 4 bases and J 1 base, with 10 bases left between them. CDR3 length: 13 residues.

This clone was counted only a few times. The chain is built from TRBV11-3 and TRBJ2-5; TRBD2 agrees at 13 bases. V shed 5 bases, J shed 5 bases, and the junction held 8 bases outside the gene matches. CDR1 SGHNT and CDR2 YENEEA come from the germline V gene. The CDR3 is 16 residues long. The CDR3 DNA sequence: TGTGCCAGCAGCACAGGACTAGCGGGGGCAACGGAGACCCAGTACTTC. Residues: CASSTGLAGATETQYF.

The rearrangement joins TRBV9 to TRBJ2-1; a weak D match, TRBD2 (6 bases). The CDR3 is 15 residues long. Germline-derived CDR1 and CDR2 are SGDLS and YYNGEE. The V gene lost 4 bases and the J gene lost 3 bases, with 14 bases spanning the gap. The CDR3 is CASSYAGLDYNEQFF. The CDR3 DNA reads as TGTGCCAGCAGCTATGCGGGACTGGACTACAATGAGCAGTTCTTC.

The V gene is TRBV12-2, the J gene TRBJ2-7; the table's TRBD1 call for D was not verified on the DNA. TRBV12-2 is a pseudogene segment. The CDR3 loop spans 15 amino acids. Here the CDR3 reads CASRPKRGPFYEQYV. For the CDR3, the DNA is TGTGCAAGTCGCCCAAAAAGGGGCCCTTTTTACGAGCAGTACGTC.

This rearrangement joins TRBV5-1 to TRBJ1-2; possible D gene TRBD1, 5 bases. Germline V lookup: CDR1 SGHRS, CDR2 YFSETQ. This CDR3 has 15 residues. Trimming took 3 bases from V and 4 from J, leaving 16 bases between them. The CDR3, as DNA: TGCGCCAGCAGCTCGGGTGGTTGGGGCACCTATGGCTACACCTTC. Translated: CASSSGGWGTYGYTF.

The J gene is TRBJ2-7, the V gene TRBV28; the D gene is possibly TRBD2 (6 bases). The V gene's germline CDR1 is MDHEN and CDR2 SYDVKM. The CDR3 extends over 13 amino acids. V lost 8 bases and J 2 bases, leaving 13 bases between the germline ends. CDR3 amino acids: CASRGRRTYEQYF. In DNA, the CDR3 is TGTGCCAGCCGGGGGAGGCGAACCTACGAGCAGTACTTC.

This clone was counted between two and nine times. This chain joins TRBV24-1 and TRBJ2-1; D unresolved. The V gene lost 9 bases and the J gene lost 7 bases, with 9 bases spanning the gap. The CDR3 runs 11 residues. The V gene's germline CDR1 is KGHDR and CDR2 SFDVKD. The CDR3 loop is CATGTDNEQFF. The CDR3 DNA reads TGTGCCACCGGAACAGATAATGAGCAGTTCTTC.

In DNA, the CDR3 is TGTGCCAGCAGTCGACAGGGGAAGTACGAGCAGTACTTC. Its translation is CASSRQGKYEQYF. The gene calls are TRBV6-4 and TRBJ2-7, with TRBD1 matching over 8 bases. The CDR3 is made up of 13 amino acids. V was pared by 5 bases and J by 4 bases, with 4 bases of the junction left unmatched. Looked up from germline, CDR1 is MRHNA and CDR2 is SNTAGT.

The chain employs TRBV6-5 and TRBJ1-5, with a weak D call TRBD1 (6 bases). Looked up from germline, CDR1 is MNHEY and CDR2 is SVGAGI. CDR3 length: 14 residues. The V end lost 5 bases, the J end lost 2 bases, and 10 bases lay between the germline ends. The CDR3 region is CASSHGQRNQPQHF. CDR3 DNA sequence: TGTGCCAGCAGTCACGGACAGCGCAATCAGCCCCAGCATTTT.